This T cell receptor (beta chain) was identified during a study of blood T cells in healthy people across ages. J lost 5 bases, V lost 4 bases, and 9 bases had no gene match. In germline, CDR1 is MNHEY, CDR2 SVGEGT. There are 16 residues in the CDR3. With a J-beta primer mix and a sample-barcoded 5' primer, a second PCR ran roughly 6 to 11 cycles. TCRdb re-analysed the 5' RACE reads in MiXCR, keeping a single row per CDR3 protein. This table holds approximately 800,000 distinct CDR3 sequences, just over 55% found once. The J gene is TRBJ2-3, the V gene TRBV6-2 or TRBV6-3; 10 positions agree with TRBD2. The material sequenced was blood. The TCR comes from a man aged 35-49 years in good health. The CDR3 DNA reads as TGTGCCAGCAGTTCCCAGCTAGCGGGAGTTGTAGATACGCAGTATTTT. Its translation: CASSSQLAGVVDTQYF.